This T cell receptor (beta chain) was recovered during a study of T cells after yellow fever vaccination (dated by TCRdb to the late 2010s). Study-level background: Memory subsets (EM, EMRA, CM and Tscm) were sorted on a BD FACS Aria III using CD3, CD45RA, CCR7 and CD95 staining. The SMART-Seq v4 Ultra Low Input RNA kit was used to prepare libraries from fractions with low cell numbers. To follow T-cell clones before and after primary and booster YFV17D yellow fever vaccination, bulk TCR alpha and beta repertoires were sequenced over time. Two healthy male donors, one aged 18 to 30 and one aged 30 to 39 years, were included in the cohort. Bulk PBMC replicates and cell subsets were isolated from blood drawn at multiple timepoints before and after both primary and secondary immunization. Memory subsets were sorted on days 0, 15 and 45 and at 18 months following primary vaccination, and on days 0, 15 and 45 following the 30-year booster.

The sample's treatment or condition, from its label and the paper: live attenuated yellow fever vaccine strain. A standard Ficoll-Paque protocol was used to isolate PBMCs from peripheral blood. For sorted memory subsets, RNA extraction was done with the RNeasy Micro Kit. The CDR3 spans 14 residues, from the cysteine through the phenylalanine. The CDR3 DNA has 42 bases and is translated from base 1. V was cut back by 1 base and J by 6 bases, leaving a gap of 11 bases between them. TCR cDNA was made using 5'RACE template switching, a step that added a universal primer site and unique molecular identifiers. Priming of cDNA synthesis was performed from both the TCR alpha and TCR beta constant segments. Library amplification used two PCR steps, and the second PCR step added sample barcodes and sequencing adapters. Sequencing of libraries was done on Illumina HiSeq 2500 (2x100 bp) or NovaSeq (2x150 bp). The paper's processing steps were these. MIGEC was used to demultiplex reads and collapse the reads into UMI consensus sequences, and MiXCR was used for V(D)J alignment. Clonotypes responding to the vaccine were identified with edgeR on replicate PBMC samples, with the criteria of FDR below 0.01 and a log2 fold change above 5 up to day 15. Each bulk clonotype was labeled CD4 or CD8 based on which sequenced repertoire, CD4 or CD8, contained the clonotype at higher abundance. Clonotype frequencies in memory subsets were weighted by FACS-sorted cell numbers to estimate each clone's distribution across memory phenotypes. The public sequencing data were trimmed at Q25 with fastp and processed into clonotypes with MiXCR by TCRdb, which kept only in-frame beta chains. Rows are combined by CDR3 protein, so each entry shows the most common genes and DNA. The V and J calls follow TCRdb's processing rather than the paper's. This sample comprises about 22,000 distinct CDR3 sequences, around 5.2% of them detected only once. The ten largest account for over 15% of the sample.

This clonotype was seen repeatedly, ten times or more. One base away there is no much larger clone; base qualities are not given. Here is what the overall study found, with its caveats: On day 0, almost all vaccine-responding clonotypes were found to be below detection in the sorted memory subsets. Computational filtering was required because FACS-sorted repertoires could contain abundant contaminating clonotypes from the bulk population. A small share of clonotypes occurred in both CD4 and CD8 compartments, likely arising from convergent recombination. Compared with the primary T-cell response, the secondary T-cell response was faster but weaker, reaching its peak on day 5 rather than on day 15. Because the study included only a couple of donors, the extent to which the findings can be generalized is limited. Most clones expanded after primary vaccination were re-detected after the booster (around 96% of CD4 and approximately 89% of CD8), suggesting broad memory maintenance.

This receptor was identified in a man aged 18 to 30 who received the YFV17D yellow fever vaccine. The source was PBMCs, either bulk or a sorted T-cell subset (CD4+, CD8+, memory, or dextramer-sorted; not recorded which), collected about 49 days after the first yellow fever vaccination. The chain was built from TRBV12-3 or TRBV12-4 and TRBJ2-3, with the D gene call left open. The CDR3 loop reads CASSLETAWDTQYF. The nucleotide sequence is given as TGTGCCAGCAGTTTAGAAACAGCGTGGGATACGCAGTATTTT.